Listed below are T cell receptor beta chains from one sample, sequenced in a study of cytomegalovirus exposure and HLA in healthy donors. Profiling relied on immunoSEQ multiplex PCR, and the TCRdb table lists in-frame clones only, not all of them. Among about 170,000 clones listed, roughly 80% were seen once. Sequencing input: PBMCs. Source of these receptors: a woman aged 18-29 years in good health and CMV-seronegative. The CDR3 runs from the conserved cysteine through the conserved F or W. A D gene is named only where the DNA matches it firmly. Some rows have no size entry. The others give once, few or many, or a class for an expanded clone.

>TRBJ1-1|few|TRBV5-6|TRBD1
TGTGCCAGCAGCTTTTTGGACAGGCTGAACACTGAAGCTTTCTTT
CASSFLDRLNTEAFF
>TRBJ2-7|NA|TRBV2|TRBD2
TGTGCCAGCAAGGGACTAGCGGGTTACGTGTACGAGCAGTACTTC
CASKGLAGYVYEQYF
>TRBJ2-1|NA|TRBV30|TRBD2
TGTGCCTCGAGGACTAGCGGGAGGGGGGTTGATGAGCAGTTCTTC
CASRTSGRGVDEQFF
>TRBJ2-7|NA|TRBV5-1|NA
TGCGCCAGCAACGGGGACTACGAGCAGTACTTC
CASNGDYEQYF
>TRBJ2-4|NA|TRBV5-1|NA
TGCGCCAGCAGCTTGGGGTCTAGCGTATTAGCCAAAAACATTCAGTACTTC
CASSLGSSVLAKNIQYF
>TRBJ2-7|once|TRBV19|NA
TGTGCCAGTAGTATCGTCGTGGCCTCCTACGAGCAGTACTTC
CASSIVVASYEQYF
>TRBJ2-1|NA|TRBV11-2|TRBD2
TGTGCCAGCACCTCTATCGAGGACAGCGGGAGCGGGAAGAATGAGCAGTTCTTC
CASTSIEDSGSGKNEQFF
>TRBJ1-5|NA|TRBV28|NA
TGTGCCAGCAGTTCAGTTGTCGGAGATAGCAATCAGCCCCAGCATTTT
CASSSVVGDSNQPQHF
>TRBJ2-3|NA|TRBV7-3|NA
TGTGCCAGCAGCTTATTCACCCAGGCACAGGGTACGCAGTATTTT
CASSLFTQAQGTQYF
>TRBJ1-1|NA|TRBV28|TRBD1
TGTGCCAGCAGCACAGACAGGGTCGGAGCTTTCTTT
CASSTDRVGAFF
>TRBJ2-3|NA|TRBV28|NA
TGTGCCAGCAGTTCGGGCTCGGCAGGGGAAACAGATACGCAGTATTTT
CASSSGSAGETDTQYF
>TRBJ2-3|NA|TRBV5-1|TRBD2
TGCGCCAGCAGCAACCAGGGACTAGCGGACAACACAGATACGCAGTATTTT
CASSNQGLADNTDTQYF
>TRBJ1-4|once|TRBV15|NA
TGTGCCACCAGCACATCGACAGGCTGGACTGAAAAACTGTTTTTT
CATSTSTGWTEKLFF
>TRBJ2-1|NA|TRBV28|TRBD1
TGTGCCAGCAGTAAAGACAGGGGATGGAATGAGCAGTTCTTC
CASSKDRGWNEQFF